This T cell receptor (beta chain) originates from a study of regulatory and conventional T cells in RAG deficiency. This clone was found once. Antigen unknown. This CDR3 is built from 17 residues. Germline CDR1 and CDR2: SGHAT and FQDESV (reference sequence). Trimming removed 4 bases from V and 0 bases from J; junction bases left unmatched: 9. The protocol was immunoSEQ multiplex PCR, while the TCRdb copy is restricted to in-frame clones and leaves out a portion. This sample has several thousand clones, with approximately 93% found just once. Genomic DNA came from blood regulatory T cells gated CD4+ CD25-high CD127-low. General observations from the study: Other subsets showed roughly 10-fold reductions, but Treg unique TCR beta sequences fell roughly 96-fold in these patients. Omenn patients showed >90% Treg-Tconv overlap and shorter CDR3 lengths. Shannon entropy fell and Simpson indices rose in RAG-deficient patients.

This sample also appeared in a second study, on regulatory T cells. Turning to that study: Primers: 52 TRBV forward and 13 TRBJ reverse. Skewed V and J usage and few unique V-J pairs marked patient repertoires, most in Tregs.

This chain links TRBV11-1 with TRBJ2-7; 10 bases match TRBD1. Material for sequencing was CD127- CD25+ CD4+ Tregs sorted from blood. The origin of this receptor is a human donor in good health. The DNA of the CDR3 is TGTGCCAGCAGCTGGCGCCCGGGACAGGGGCCCTCCTACGAGCAGTACTTC. Its protein is CASSWRPGQGPSYEQYF.